The 3 T cell receptor beta chains listed next were all sequenced from one sample in a study of early T cells in non-severe SARS-CoV-2 infection. TCRdb redid the calling of the 5' RACE reads with MiXCR, one entry per CDR3 protein. The sample includes about 60,000 distinct CDR3 sequences, under 15% of them seen just once. The sequencing sample was made of whole blood. The receptors here all came from an adult who was a healthcare worker with PCR-confirmed SARS-CoV-2 infection or an uninfected control (not recorded which).

This clonotype has just a few counts. V and J are TRBV7-2 and TRBJ2-3; D is undetermined. V lost 0 bases to trimming and J lost 5 bases, with 15 bases between them. The germline CDR1 and CDR2 sequences are SGHTA and FQGNSA. The CDR3 totals 16 residues. The CDR3 sequence: CASSLAVSLVGDTQYF. The CDR3 DNA reads TGTGCCAGCAGCTTAGCGGTTAGTTTAGTGGGAGATACGCAGTATTTT.

Many counts were recorded for this clonotype. The chain combines TRBV7-2 with TRBJ1-1, with D possibly being TRBD1 (5 bases). The CDR3 spans 13 residues. Trimming stripped 5 bases from V and 11 bases from J, with 18 bases between. In germline, CDR1 is SGHTA, CDR2 FQGNSA. The CDR3 DNA follows: TGTGCCAGCAGCCGTTTTGACCAGGGAGGCGCTTTCTTT. Translation gives CASSRFDQGGAFF.

The chain employs TRBV3-1 and TRBJ2-5; unclear D gene. CDR3 length: 11 amino acids. V was cut by 1 base and J by 5 bases, with 2 bases left in between. CDR1 and CDR2 from the germline V gene are LGHDT and YNNKEL (reference sequence). The CDR3 DNA is TGTGCCAGCAGCCAAGTGGAGACCCAGTACTTC. This encodes CASSQVETQYF.